This paragraph reports one TCR beta chain. It lacks a known antigen. The sample holds no much larger clone one base away, and base qualities are not on file. The germline V end is reduced by 11 bases and the J end by 10 bases; junction bases left unmatched: 13. The CDR3, cysteine through phenylalanine, is 13 amino acids long. CDR3 DNA is the only sequence kept; it has 39 bases, read in frame from the first base. This sample stems from a study of immunodeficiency (dated by TCRdb to between 2018 and 2021). About the full investigation: Repertoire analysis was performed to search for VDJ recombination defects and oligoclonality. Overall results and qualifications from the work: Entropy comparisons showed n=3 (open circles) for patients versus healthy controls; a thymic development effect was only suggested as possible. V-J pairing and productive entropy in CD4+ T cells appeared similar in patients and controls. Based on top-100 and total clonotype frequencies, severe oligoclonality was found in patient CD8+ T cells but not in patient CD4+ T cells.

Genomic DNA was extracted with the QIAamp DNA Blood Mini Kit and sent for immunoSEQ repertoire analysis. CDR3 regions were amplified by multiplex PCR from a standard quantity of genomic DNA template. The PCR products underwent sequencing on an Illumina platform. The study's processing was this. Alignment of sequences to a reference was performed, and V, D and J gene definitions were taken from IMGT. To get rid of PCR and sequencing errors, closely related sequences were merged using a nearest-neighbor clustering algorithm. V, D and J usage was examined in productive unique and total sequences using ImmunoSEQ Analyzer tools along with R version 3.6.1. TCRdb's version of the immuneACCESS table is confined to in-frame rearrangements and falls short of the full clone set. An unresolved V gene accounts for under half of the shortfall where checked; the remainder is of unknown origin. V and J calls and clone size are those listed in that table; D and trimming were worked out from the DNA. The sample includes hundreds of clones, with 90% to 95% observed a single time. 1.9% of the sample is in the top ten clones.

CD3+CD4+ T cells were sorted from fresh PBMCs before TCR sequencing. The chain couples TRBV12-3 or TRBV12-4 to TRBJ2-1, and TRBD2 matches 8 of the central bases. Material: CD4+ T cells from blood. The clonotype originates from a human donor in good health. The CDR3 protein is CASGGDQVIEQFF. The DNA is TGTGCCTCGGGGGGGGATCAAGTAATCGAGCAGTTCTTC.